The rows below give T cell receptor beta chains drawn from one sample of a study of T cell responses to AZD1222 COVID-19 vaccine. Sequencing used immunoSEQ multiplex PCR; TCRdb keeps in-frame clones, though not all of them. The data show some 180,000 clones, 94% seen once. Sequencing used peripheral blood, obtained 28 days after the second AZD1222 dose. All receptors derive from an adult who received the AZD1222 COVID-19 vaccine. CDR3s include the opening cysteine and the closing phenylalanine or tryptophan. Fields, in order: D gene, J gene, clone size, V gene, CDR3 DNA, CDR3 protein. D genes are given only for firm matches. Clone size appears in some rows only: once, few, many, or a class for an expanded clone.

>-|TRBJ2-5|-|TRBV7-3
TGTGCCAGCAGCTTACTCGGCAGGGAAGAGACCCAGTACTTC
CASSLLGREETQYF
>TRBD2|TRBJ2-5|-|TRBV2
TGTGCCAGCCGACCTTCGACTAGCGGGGAAGAGACCCAGTACTTC
CASRPSTSGEETQYF
>-|TRBJ2-3|-|TRBV15
TGTGCCACCAGCAGAGATACCTTCTCAGGCTACCCGCCTCCAGATACGCAGTATTTT
CATSRDTFSGYPPPDTQYF
>-|TRBJ1-5|-|TRBV28
TGTGCCAGCAGTTTCGTGAGGGGAGGTCAGCCCCAGCATTTT
CASSFVRGGQPQHF
>-|TRBJ1-6|-|TRBV18
TGTGCCAGCTCACCACCGTTTTACAGGGATTCACCCCTCCACTTT
CASSPPFYRDSPLHF
>-|TRBJ1-2|-|TRBV6-5
TGTGCCAGCATCAAAACCCAGGACAGCTCCTATGGCTACACCTTC
CASIKTQDSSYGYTF
>-|TRBJ2-7|few|TRBV9
TGTGCCAGCAGCATCTCGGACAGCCCGACGGGCTACGAGCAGTACTTC
CASSISDSPTGYEQYF
>TRBD1|TRBJ1-2|-|TRBV5-5
TGTGCCAGCAGCTTGCCGGGACAGGGCCGGGGCTACACCTTC
CASSLPGQGRGYTF
>-|TRBJ2-7|-|TRBV19
TGTGCCAGTAGTTCCGGGCCAACCTACGAGCAGTACTTC
CASSSGPTYEQYF
>TRBD1|TRBJ1-4|-|TRBV7-9
TGTGCCAGCAGCCCCGGGACAGCGGAAAAACTGTTTTTT
CASSPGTAEKLFF
>TRBD2|TRBJ2-7|-|TRBV11-2
TGTGCCAGCAGCTTATCGGTCACTAGCGGGAGAGGTTTCTACGAGCAGTACTTC
CASSLSVTSGRGFYEQYF
>-|TRBJ2-2|-|TRBV10-3
TGTGCCACAAGAGGGCTAGCATCCAGCACCGGGGAGCTGTTTTTT
CATRGLASSTGELFF
>-|TRBJ2-3|-|TRBV5-1
TGCGCCAGCAATAACTTAGGGAGGGGGCGCACAGATACGCAGTATTTT
CASNNLGRGRTDTQYF
>TRBD2|TRBJ2-5|-|TRBV2
TGTGCCAGCAGTGAAGACGGGCTAGCGGGAGGGAAACAAGAGACCCAGTACTTC
CASSEDGLAGGKQETQYF
>-|TRBJ2-3|-|TRBV5-4
TGTGCCACCCGTGAGAGGGGAGGCACAGATACGCAGTATTTT
CATRERGGTDTQYF
>TRBD1|TRBJ2-7|-|TRBV18
TGTGCCAGCTCACACTATCACAGGGGTCCCTACGAGCAGTACTTC
CASSHYHRGPYEQYF
>-|TRBJ1-1|-|TRBV4-3
TGCGCCAGCAGCCCGTGGAAGGGGAGCACTGAAGCTTTCTTT
CASSPWKGSTEAFF
>-|TRBJ1-2|once|TRBV7-2
TGTGCCAGCAGCTTAAGGGCAGCTGGAGACTATGGCTACACCTTC
CASSLRAAGDYGYTF
>-|TRBJ2-1|once|TRBV10-2
TGCGCCAGCAGTGAGTCCAGGGGGGAGAGGGGGCAGTTCTTC
CASSESRGERGQFF
>TRBD1|TRBJ1-5|-|TRBV28
TGTGCCAGCAGTTTAGGACAGGGCGGCGTCCAGCCCCAGCATTTT
CASSLGQGGVQPQHF
>TRBD1|TRBJ1-3|-|TRBV18
TGTGCCAGCTCACCAAACAACTTCGACAGGGGGCGGTCTGGAAACACCATATATTTT
CASSPNNFDRGRSGNTIYF
>-|TRBJ1-6|-|TRBV5-4
TGTGCCAGCAGCGTGTGGGGAGGTTATTCACCCCTCCACTTT
CASSVWGGYSPLHF
>-|TRBJ2-1|-|TRBV7-8
TGTGCCAGCAGCCCCGACATCAGCGCAGACAATGAGCAGTTCTTC
CASSPDISADNEQFF
>-|TRBJ1-1|-|TRBV15
TGTGCCACCAGCCGACAACTCTCCTTGAACACTGAAGCTTTCTTT
CATSRQLSLNTEAFF
>-|TRBJ1-4|-|TRBV28
TGTGCCAGCAGTTCGGCGGCAAAACTGTTTTTT
CASSSAAKLFF
>TRBD2|TRBJ2-3|-|TRBV9
TGTGCCAGCAGTCCTAGCGGGGGGCCAGATACGCAGTATTTT
CASSPSGGPDTQYF
>-|TRBJ1-1|-|TRBV6-4
TGTGCCAACAGTTTATTTATGAACACTGAAGCTTTCTTT
CANSLFMNTEAFF
>-|TRBJ1-1|-|TRBV7-3
TGTGCCAGCAGCTCCTTGAGGGTGCCAGGGAGAACTTTCTTT
CASSSLRVPGRTFF
>-|TRBJ2-1|-|TRBV13
TGTGCCAGCAATCATCTGGGCAATGAGCAGTTCTTC
CASNHLGNEQFF
>-|TRBJ1-1|-|TRBV19
TGTGCCAGTAGTATCCTGACAGCGAACACTGAAGCTTTCTTT
CASSILTANTEAFF
>-|TRBJ2-1|-|TRBV6-4
TGTGCCAGCAAGGTGCTAGCGACCCACAATGAGCAGTTCTTC
CASKVLATHNEQFF
>-|TRBJ1-1|once|TRBV10-2
TGCGCCGGCCGTTCGGGGATGAACACTGAAGCTTTCTTT
CAGRSGMNTEAFF
>-|TRBJ1-5|-|TRBV19
TGTGCCAGTAGTCAGGTTGGTCAAAGCAATCAGCCCCAGCATTTT
CASSQVGQSNQPQHF
>-|TRBJ1-2|-|TRBV19
TGTGCCAGTATTGAGATGTCGGGAGGACACTATGGCTACACCTTC
CASIEMSGGHYGYTF
>-|TRBJ1-1|-|TRBV18
TGTGCCAGCTCACCACAGGGGAGTGGCACTGAAGCTTTCTTT
CASSPQGSGTEAFF
>TRBD1|TRBJ1-1|once|TRBV6-6
TGTGCCAGCAGTTACTCGCTCACAGGGGGCGTAAATATCTTT
CASSYSLTGGVNIF
>-|TRBJ2-1|-|TRBV7-8
TGTGCCAGTTCACTAGCCACGGCATCCTACAATGAGCAGTTCTTC
CASSLATASYNEQFF
>-|TRBJ1-5|-|TRBV9
TGTGCCAGCAGCGAGGGGGGGGATCAGCCCCAGCATTTT
CASSEGGDQPQHF
>-|TRBJ1-2|-|TRBV19
TGTGCCAGTACCCTCCGGGGGAAGGCTTATGGCTACACCTTC
CASTLRGKAYGYTF
>-|TRBJ2-7|-|TRBV5-1
TGCGCCAGCAGCTTGGGGCAGGCATACTACGAGCAGTACTTC
CASSLGQAYYEQYF
>-|TRBJ1-4|-|TRBV5-6
TGTGCCAGCAGCTCGGTCTATAGGAGGGGGATGTTTTTT
CASSSVYRRGMFF
>TRBD1|TRBJ2-1|-|TRBV6-4
TGTGCCAGCAGGGGACAGGGCTACAATGAGCAGTTCTTC
CASRGQGYNEQFF
>-|TRBJ2-1|-|TRBV29-1
TGCAGCGTAGCCCCGCTAGGGGTTGGAATCGGGTCCTACAATGAGCAGTTCTTC
CSVAPLGVGIGSYNEQFF
>-|TRBJ2-7|-|TRBV5-6
TGTGCCAGCAGCTTGGCAATCCAGGGACCCCTAGAAGAGCAGTACTTC
CASSLAIQGPLEEQYF